The sequence of this TCR beta chain was determined in a study of monozygotic twins with inflammatory bowel disease (dated by TCRdb to about 2019). For context, the study as a whole: A total of some 30 monozygotic twin pairs were included in the full study, comprising nine German pairs (four IBD-concordant, five IBD-discordant) and 19 IBD-discordant Danish pairs. Each individual had, on average, about 151 000 unique TCRalpha sequences and 181 000 unique TCRbeta sequences available for analysis. Within discordant pairs, disease-associated traits were sought mainly by comparing IBD patients with their genetically identical healthy co-twins.

About this clonotype: It lacks a known antigen.

The library was prepared using 5' RACE. Each TCR library was prepared from around 3,400 ng of total RNA. For each sample, cDNA synthesis was carried out in eight separate reactions using SMARTScribe reverse transcriptase. Unique molecular identifiers containing a 6-nucleotide sample barcode were introduced through template switching during cDNA synthesis. TCRalpha and TCRbeta cDNA was amplified by two nested PCRs of about 15 and 9 cycles, with bead purification after each PCR. Before amplification, the cDNA was both treated with uracil DNA-glycosylase and purified with the QIAquick PCR purification kit. The second PCR added Illumina TruSeq-compatible adapters along with sample-specific barcodes. Library quality and concentration were checked on TapeStation and Qubit, and libraries were pooled at around 5 ng each. Pooled libraries were sequenced on an Illumina HiSeq2500 single-index Rapid Run with 2 x 100 bp reads and custom sequencing primers. In the source study's methods: PCR and sequencing errors were corrected by UMI-based consensus assembly using MiGEC version 1.2.6. MiXCR version 2.1.1 was used for V(D)J alignment, clonotype assembly and CDR3 extraction. To normalise gene usage, clonotype sharing and MAIT/NKT TCR abundance, the top 1000, 10 000 and 20 000 clonotypes in each sample were analysed. Diversity was computed as the inverse Simpson index with the vegan R package after downsampling to 27 000 UMIs. Paired Mann-Whitney U tests on discordant twin pairs were used, with Benjamini-Hochberg multiple-testing correction. The reads were reprocessed in TCRdb, with one entry per CDR3 protein sequence and no accompanying DNA. TCRdb assigned the V and J calls; the authors' analysis was not used. The data table for this sample lists around 150,000 distinct CDR3 sequences. Of the sample, approximately 2.8% is held by the ten largest clones.

From each donor, a roughly 2.5 ml peripheral blood sample was drawn into PAXgene tubes and stored at -80 degrees C. Without any T cell sorting, total RNA was extracted from whole blood using the PAXgene blood miRNA kit on an automated QIAcube. Peripheral blood from monozygotic twin pairs, either concordant or discordant for inflammatory bowel disease, underwent deep TCRalpha and TCRbeta repertoire profiling that used unique molecular barcoding. For every twin pair, smoking habits were documented, and each individual was categorised as a current, former or never smoker. Summary of the overall study and its limitations: Compared with healthy twins, IBD patients had fewer clonotypes in common with other individuals, a difference most pronounced in patients showing signs of disease activity. The results gave no support for a single strong signal or clonotype linked to IBD. IBD patients had lower TCRbeta repertoire diversity, measured by the inverse Simpson index, than their healthy co-twins. Background noise and inter-individual variability may have been introduced into the repertoires by the differing immunosuppressive treatments among patients. Distinction between different T cell subtypes could not be achieved in the analysis. No difference in repertoire similarity was observed between concordant and discordant twins, possibly owing to limited statistical power.

Sequenced sample: blood. The source of this sequence is a human donor with ulcerative colitis or Crohn's disease, or a healthy co-twin of an affected twin (not recorded which).

The CDR3 in this case is CASSLGYDSYSPLHF. The rearranged segments are TRBV27 and TRBJ1-6; the D gene TCRdb calls, TRBD1, cannot be checked with no DNA. CDR1 and CDR2 are read off the germline V gene (reference sequence) as MNHEY and SMNVEV. The CDR3 has 15 amino acids, counting the end cysteine and phenylalanine. The protein alone is recorded here.